This T cell receptor (beta chain) stems from a study of CD8 T cells in ankylosing spondylitis. Findings and caveats of the study: Reactive arthritis synovial fluid and blood previously showed some of these motif variants.

This clonotype was found a few times. Its target is unknown. One entry per CDR3 protein results from TCRdb running MiXCR on the 5' RACE reads. The table records about 140,000 distinct CDR3 sequences, roughly 8% of them present only once. This CDR3 contains 12 residues. Between the trimmed V and J ends, which lost 6 bases and 3 bases, there was a span of 12 bases. CDR1 is DFQATT, CDR2 SNEGSKA, per germline (reference sequence). The source material was synovial fluid, either unsorted or a sorted T cell fraction (not recorded which). V is TRBV20-1 and J is TRBJ2-7; TRBD1 is a possible D gene (6 bases). The TCR originated in a male donor with ankylosing spondylitis. CDR3 residues: CSARKDSYEQYF. The CDR3 DNA is TGCAGTGCCAGAAAGGACAGCTACGAGCAGTACTTC.